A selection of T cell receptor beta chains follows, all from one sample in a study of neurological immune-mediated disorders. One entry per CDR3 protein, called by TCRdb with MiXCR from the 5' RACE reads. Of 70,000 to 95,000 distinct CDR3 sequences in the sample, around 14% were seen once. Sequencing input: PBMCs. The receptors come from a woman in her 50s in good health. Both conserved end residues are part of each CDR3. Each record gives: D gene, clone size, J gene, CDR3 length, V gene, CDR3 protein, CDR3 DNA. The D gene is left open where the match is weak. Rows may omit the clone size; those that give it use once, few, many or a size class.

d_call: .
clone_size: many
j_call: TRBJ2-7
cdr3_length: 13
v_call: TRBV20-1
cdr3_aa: CSAWDTHAHEQYF
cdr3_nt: TGCAGTGCTTGGGACACCCATGCACACGAGCAGTACTTC

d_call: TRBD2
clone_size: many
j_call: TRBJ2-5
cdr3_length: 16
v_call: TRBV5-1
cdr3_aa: CASSLGLAGGQETQYF
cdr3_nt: TGCGCCAGCAGCTTGGGATTAGCGGGTGGGCAAGAGACCCAGTACTTC

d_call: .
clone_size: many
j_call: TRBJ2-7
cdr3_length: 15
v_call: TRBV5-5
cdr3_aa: CASSLRQTFSYEQYF
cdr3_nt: TGTGCCAGCAGCTTGCGACAGACCTTCTCCTACGAGCAGTACTTC

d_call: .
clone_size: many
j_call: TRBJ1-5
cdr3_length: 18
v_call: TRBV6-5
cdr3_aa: CASSYRAPNFYSNQPQHF
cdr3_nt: TGTGCCAGCTCCTACAGGGCCCCGAATTTTTATAGCAATCAGCCCCAGCATTTT

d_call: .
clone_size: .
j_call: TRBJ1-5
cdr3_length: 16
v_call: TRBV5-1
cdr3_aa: CASSLVGGLSNQPQHF
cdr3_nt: TGCGCCAGCAGCTTGGTCGGGGGTCTTAGCAATCAGCCCCAGCATTTT

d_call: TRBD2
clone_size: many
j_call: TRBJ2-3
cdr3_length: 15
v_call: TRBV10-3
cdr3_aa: CAISGTAGGTDTQYF
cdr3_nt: TGTGCCATCAGTGGTACAGCGGGAGGTACAGATACGCAGTATTTT

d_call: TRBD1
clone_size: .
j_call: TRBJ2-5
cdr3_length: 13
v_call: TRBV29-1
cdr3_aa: CSVGDRNKETQYF
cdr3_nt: TGCAGCGTTGGGGACAGGAACAAAGAGACCCAGTACTTC

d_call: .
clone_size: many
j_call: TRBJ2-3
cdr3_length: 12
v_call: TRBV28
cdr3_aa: CASKLSTDTQYF
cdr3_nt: TGTGCCAGTAAACTTAGCACAGATACGCAGTATTTT

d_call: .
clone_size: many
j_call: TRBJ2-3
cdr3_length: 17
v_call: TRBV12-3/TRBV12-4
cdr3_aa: CASSSTRRLVGTDTQYF
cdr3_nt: TGTGCCAGCAGTTCCACCCGTAGACTAGTCGGCACAGATACGCAGTATTTT

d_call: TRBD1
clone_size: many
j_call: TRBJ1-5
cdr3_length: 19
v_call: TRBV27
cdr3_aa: CASSLDRDRGRDSNQPQHF
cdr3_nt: TGTGCCAGCAGCTTAGACCGGGACAGGGGGCGAGATAGCAATCAGCCCCAGCATTTT

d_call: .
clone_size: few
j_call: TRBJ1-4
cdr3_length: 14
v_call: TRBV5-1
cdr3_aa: CASSEGHRNEKLFF
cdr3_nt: TGCGCCAGCAGTGAAGGACATCGAAATGAAAAACTGTTTTTT

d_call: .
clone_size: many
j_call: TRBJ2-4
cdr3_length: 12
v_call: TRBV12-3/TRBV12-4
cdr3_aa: CASSNNGGIQYF
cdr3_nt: TGTGCCAGCAGCAATAACGGAGGAATTCAGTACTTC

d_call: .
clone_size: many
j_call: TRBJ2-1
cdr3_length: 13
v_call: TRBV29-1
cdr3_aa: CSAKTGRSNEQFF
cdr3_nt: TGCAGCGCTAAGACTGGGCGCAGCAATGAGCAGTTCTTC

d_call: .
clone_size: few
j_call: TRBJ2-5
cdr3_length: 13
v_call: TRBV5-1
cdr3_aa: CASSRGTPETQYF
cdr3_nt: TGCGCCAGCAGCCGCGGGACCCCCGAGACCCAGTACTTC

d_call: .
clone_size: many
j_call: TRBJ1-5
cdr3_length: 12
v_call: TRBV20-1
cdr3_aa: CSAALSNQPQHF
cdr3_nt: TGCAGTGCCGCACTTAGCAATCAGCCCCAGCATTTT

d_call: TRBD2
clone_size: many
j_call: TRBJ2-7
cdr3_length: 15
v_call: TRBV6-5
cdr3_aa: CASSGLSGGRDEQYF
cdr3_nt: TGTGCCAGCAGTGGACTTAGCGGGGGGAGGGACGAGCAGTACTTC

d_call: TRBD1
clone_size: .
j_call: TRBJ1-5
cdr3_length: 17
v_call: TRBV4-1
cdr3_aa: CASSLGDRGTSNQPQHF
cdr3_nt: TGCGCCAGCAGCCTCGGGGACAGGGGAACTAGCAATCAGCCCCAGCATTTT

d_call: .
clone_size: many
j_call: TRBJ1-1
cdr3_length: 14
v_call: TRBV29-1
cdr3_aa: CSGSIGHLNTEAFF
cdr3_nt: TGCAGCGGGTCGATCGGGCATTTGAACACTGAAGCTTTCTTT

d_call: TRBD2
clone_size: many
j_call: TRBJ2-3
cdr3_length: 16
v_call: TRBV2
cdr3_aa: CASPPRGGPEADTQYF
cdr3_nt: TGTGCCAGCCCGCCGCGGGGGGGTCCCGAAGCAGATACGCAGTATTTT

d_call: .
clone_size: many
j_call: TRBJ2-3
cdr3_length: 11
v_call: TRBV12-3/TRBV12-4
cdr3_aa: CASRLTDTQYF
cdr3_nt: TGTGCCAGCAGGCTAACAGATACGCAGTATTTT